The clone carrying this T cell receptor (beta chain) was counted many times. The antigen remains unidentified. This entry belongs to a study of early T cells in non-severe SARS-CoV-2 infection. Study findings and constraints: Using VDJdb, the matching emphasized anti-spike CD8 responses while missing private and CD4 specificities.

V was trimmed by 1 base and J by 0 bases, leaving 10 bases between them. The germline V gene has CDR1 SEHNR and CDR2 FQNEAQ (reference sequence). CDR3 length: 16 residues. TCRdb independently ran MiXCR on the 5' RACE reads; one entry per CDR3 protein. The sample lists 30,000 to 40,000 distinct CDR3 sequences, about 7% occurring once. The J gene is TRBJ2-1, the V gene TRBV7-9; a weak D match, TRBD2 (6 bases). The material was whole blood, obtained at baseline. The sequence was collected from an adult who was a healthcare worker with PCR-confirmed SARS-CoV-2 infection or an uninfected control (not recorded which). Here the CDR3 DNA reads TGTGCCAGCAGCTTAGATCGCGGGACCTCCTACAATGAGCAGTTCTTC. It yields the protein CASSLDRGTSYNEQFF.